This entry lists 3 T cell receptor beta chains sequenced from one sample in a study of tumor and adjacent non-tumor tissue in lung cancer. No cell sorting was done before RNA was extracted from the tissue. A modified ARM-PCR protocol with three rounds of nested PCR amplified TCRbeta. TCRdb reprocessed the multiplex PCR reads with MiXCR, giving one entry per CDR3 protein. The table has approximately 120,000 distinct CDR3 sequences, around 80% seen once. Source material: lung tumor tissue. Receptors were obtained from a woman aged 55-69 years with non-small cell lung cancer.

The V and J genes are TRBV11-3 and TRBJ1-4; D uncertain. Germline loops: CDR1 SGHNT, CDR2 YENEEA. Trimming took off 11 bases at V and 3 bases at J, with 19 bases between the two ends. This CDR3 has 15 residues. The CDR3 DNA reads TGTGCCTGCAACTTAGGAGGCCCGGCTAATGAAAAACTGTTTTTT. Encoded protein: CACNLGGPANEKLFF.

This clonotype was detected only once. This sequence may be a read error, since a much larger clone differs from it by one base. In this CDR3 the conserved last residue, phenylalanine or tryptophan, is missing, so a read error is likely. The chain has TRBV5-1 and TRBJ1-2; D gene unclear. CDR1 is SGHRS and CDR2 is YFSETQ in the germline V gene. The CDR3 consists of 13 residues. The V end was cut by 1 base, the J end by 8 bases, with 12 bases between. CDR3 amino acids: CASSLRLGEGYTL. Written as DNA, the CDR3 is TGCGCCAGCAGCTTGCGTCTCGGGGAAGGCTACACCTTA.

With regard to this clonotype: A read error may explain this, as a much larger clone is one base away. The chain is built from TRBV2 and TRBJ2-7; weak D call: TRBD1 (5 bases). The CDR3 has 14 residues. Germline V gene lookup returns CDR1 SNHLY and CDR2 FYNNEI. The CDR3 DNA sequence: TGTGCCAGCAGTGAACAGGGAAGCTCCTACCAGCAGTACTTC. Its translation is CASSEQGSSYQQYF.